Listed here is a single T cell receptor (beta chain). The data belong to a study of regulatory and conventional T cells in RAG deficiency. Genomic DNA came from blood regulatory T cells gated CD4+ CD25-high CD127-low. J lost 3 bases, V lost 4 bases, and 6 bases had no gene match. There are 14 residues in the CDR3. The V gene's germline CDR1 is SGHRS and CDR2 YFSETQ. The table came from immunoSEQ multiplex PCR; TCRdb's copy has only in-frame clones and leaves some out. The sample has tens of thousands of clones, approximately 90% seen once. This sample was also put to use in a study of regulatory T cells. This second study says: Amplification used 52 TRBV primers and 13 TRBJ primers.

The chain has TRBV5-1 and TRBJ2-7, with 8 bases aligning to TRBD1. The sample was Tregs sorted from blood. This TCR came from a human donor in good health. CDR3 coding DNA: TGCGCCAGCAGCCCACCCACAGGGGGCTACGAGCAGTACTTC. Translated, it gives CASSPPTGGYEQYF.